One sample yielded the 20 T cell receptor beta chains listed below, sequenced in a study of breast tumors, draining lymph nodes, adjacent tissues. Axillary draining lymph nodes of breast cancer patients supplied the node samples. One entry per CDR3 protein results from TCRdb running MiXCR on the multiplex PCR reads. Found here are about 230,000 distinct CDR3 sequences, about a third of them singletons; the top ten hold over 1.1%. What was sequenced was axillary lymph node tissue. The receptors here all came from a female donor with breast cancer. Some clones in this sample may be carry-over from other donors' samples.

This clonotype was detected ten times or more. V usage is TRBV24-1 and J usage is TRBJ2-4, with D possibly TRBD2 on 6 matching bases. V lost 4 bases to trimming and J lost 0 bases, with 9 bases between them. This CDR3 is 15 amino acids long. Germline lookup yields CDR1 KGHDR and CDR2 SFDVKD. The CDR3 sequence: CATSDGGLAKNIQYF. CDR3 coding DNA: TGTGCCACCAGTGACGGGGGACTAGCCAAAAACATTCAGTACTTC.

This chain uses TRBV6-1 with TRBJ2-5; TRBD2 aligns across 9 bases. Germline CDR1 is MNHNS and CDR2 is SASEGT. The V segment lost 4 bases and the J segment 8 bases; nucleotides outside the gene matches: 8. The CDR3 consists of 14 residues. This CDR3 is CASSGGAGGVTQYF. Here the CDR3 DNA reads TGTGCCAGCAGTGGGGGGGCGGGGGGGGTAACCCAGTACTTC.

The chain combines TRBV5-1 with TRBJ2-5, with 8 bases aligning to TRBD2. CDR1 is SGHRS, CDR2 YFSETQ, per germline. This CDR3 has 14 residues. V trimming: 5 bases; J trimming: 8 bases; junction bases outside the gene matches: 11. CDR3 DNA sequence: TGCGCCAGCAGTCCTGGGACTAGTATTGACACCCAGTACTTC. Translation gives CASSPGTSIDTQYF.

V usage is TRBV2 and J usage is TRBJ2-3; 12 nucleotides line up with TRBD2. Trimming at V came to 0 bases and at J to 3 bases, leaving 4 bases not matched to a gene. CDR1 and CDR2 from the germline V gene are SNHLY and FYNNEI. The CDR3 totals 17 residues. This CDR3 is CASSEARTSGGTDTQYF. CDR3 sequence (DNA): TGTGCCAGCAGTGAAGCTAGAACTAGCGGGGGGACAGATACGCAGTATTTT.

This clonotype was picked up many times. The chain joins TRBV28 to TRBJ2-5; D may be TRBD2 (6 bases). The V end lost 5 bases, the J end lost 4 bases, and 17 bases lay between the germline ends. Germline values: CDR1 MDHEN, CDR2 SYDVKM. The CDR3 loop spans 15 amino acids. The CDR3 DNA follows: TGTGCCAGCAGTGCACGCGGGGCGCCCCTAGAGACCCAGTACTTC. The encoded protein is CASSARGAPLETQYF.

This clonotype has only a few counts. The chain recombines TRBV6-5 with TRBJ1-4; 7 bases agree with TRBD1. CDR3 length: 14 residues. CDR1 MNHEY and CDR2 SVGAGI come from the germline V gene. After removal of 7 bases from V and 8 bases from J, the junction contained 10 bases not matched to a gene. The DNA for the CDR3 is TGTGCCAGCAAACCAGGGGGGGGCGGCGAAAAACTGTTTTTT. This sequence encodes CASKPGGGGEKLFF.

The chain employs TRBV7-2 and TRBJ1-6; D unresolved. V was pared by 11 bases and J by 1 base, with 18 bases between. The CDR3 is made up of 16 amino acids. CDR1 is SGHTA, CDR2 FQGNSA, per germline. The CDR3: CAWSRGSRSYNSPLHF. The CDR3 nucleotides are TGTGCCTGGAGTAGAGGCTCTAGGTCCTATAATTCACCCCTCCACTTT. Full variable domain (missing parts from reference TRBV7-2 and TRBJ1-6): GAGVSQSPSNKVTEKGKDVELRCDPISGHTALYWYRQSLGQGLEFLIYFQGNSAPDKSGLPSDRFSAERTGGSVSTLTIQRTQQEDSAVYLCAWSRGSRSYNSPLHFGNGTRLTVT.

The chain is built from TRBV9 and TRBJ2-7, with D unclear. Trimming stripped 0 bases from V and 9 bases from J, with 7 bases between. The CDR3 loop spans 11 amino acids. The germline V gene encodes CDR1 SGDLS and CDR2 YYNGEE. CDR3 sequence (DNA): TGTGCCAGCAGCGTAGTGGTGGGGCAGTACGTC. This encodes CASSVVVGQYV.

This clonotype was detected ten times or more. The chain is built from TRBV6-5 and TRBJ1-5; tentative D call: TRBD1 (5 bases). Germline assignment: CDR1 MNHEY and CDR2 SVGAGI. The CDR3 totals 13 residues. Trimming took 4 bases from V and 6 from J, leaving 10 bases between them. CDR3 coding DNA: TGTGCCAGCAGTTGGGGGGAGGGTCAGCCCCAGCATTTT. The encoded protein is CASSWGEGQPQHF.

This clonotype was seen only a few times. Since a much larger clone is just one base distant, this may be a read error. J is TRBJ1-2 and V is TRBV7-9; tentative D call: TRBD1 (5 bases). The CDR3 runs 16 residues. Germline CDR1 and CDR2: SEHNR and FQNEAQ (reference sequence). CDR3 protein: CASSLAQGPTGYGHTF. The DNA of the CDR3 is TGTGCCAGCAGCTTAGCGCAGGGACCGACGGGCTATGGCCACACCTTC. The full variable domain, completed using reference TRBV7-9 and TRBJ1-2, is DTGVSQNPRHKITKRGQNVTFRCDPISEHNRLYWYRQTLGQGPEFLTYFQNEAQLEKSRLLSDRFSAERPKGSFSTLEIQRTEQGDSAMYLCASSLAQGPTGYGHTFGSGTRLTVV.

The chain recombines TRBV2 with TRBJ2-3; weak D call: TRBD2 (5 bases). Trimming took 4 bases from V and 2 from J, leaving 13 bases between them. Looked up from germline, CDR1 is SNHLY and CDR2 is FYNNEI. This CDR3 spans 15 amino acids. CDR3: CASSAGNFPTDTQYF. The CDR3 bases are TGTGCCAGCAGTGCGGGGAATTTCCCCACAGATACGCAGTATTTT.

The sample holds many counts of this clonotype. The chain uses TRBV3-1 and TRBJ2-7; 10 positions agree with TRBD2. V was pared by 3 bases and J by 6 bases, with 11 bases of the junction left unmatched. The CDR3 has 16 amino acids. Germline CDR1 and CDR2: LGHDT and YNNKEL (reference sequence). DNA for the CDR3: TGTGCCAGCAGCCACATCGGAGCGGGAGGGCCTGGCGAGCAGTACTTC. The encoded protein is CASSHIGAGGPGEQYF.

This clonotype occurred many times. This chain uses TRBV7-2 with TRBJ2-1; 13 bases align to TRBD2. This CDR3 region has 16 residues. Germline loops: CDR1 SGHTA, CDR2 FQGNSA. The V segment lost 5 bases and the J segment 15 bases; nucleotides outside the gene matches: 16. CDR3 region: CASSRGGTSGRAEGFF. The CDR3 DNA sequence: TGTGCCAGCAGCCGAGGGGGAACTAGCGGGAGGGCCGAAGGGTTCTTC.

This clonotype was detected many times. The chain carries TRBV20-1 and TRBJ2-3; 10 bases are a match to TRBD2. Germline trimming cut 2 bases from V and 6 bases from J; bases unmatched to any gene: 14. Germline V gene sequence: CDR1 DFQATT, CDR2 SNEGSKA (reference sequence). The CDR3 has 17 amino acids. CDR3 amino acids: CSARPLPRPSGSDTQYF. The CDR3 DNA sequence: TGCAGTGCTAGACCCCTCCCTCGGCCTAGCGGGAGCGATACGCAGTATTTT.

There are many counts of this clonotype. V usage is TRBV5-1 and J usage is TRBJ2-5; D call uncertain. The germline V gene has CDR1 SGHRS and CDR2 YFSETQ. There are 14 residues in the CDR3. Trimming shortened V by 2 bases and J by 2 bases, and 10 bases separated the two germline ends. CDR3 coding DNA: TGCGCCAGCAGCTTTAACCCCAGACAAGAGACCCAGTACTTC. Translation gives CASSFNPRQETQYF.

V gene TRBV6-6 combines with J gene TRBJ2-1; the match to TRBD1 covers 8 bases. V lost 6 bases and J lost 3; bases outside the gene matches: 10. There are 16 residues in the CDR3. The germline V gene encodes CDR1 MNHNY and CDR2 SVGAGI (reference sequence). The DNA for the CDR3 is TGTGCCAGCAGCCGGACCAGGGGGCGCTACTACAATGAGCAGTTCTTC. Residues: CASSRTRGRYYNEQFF.

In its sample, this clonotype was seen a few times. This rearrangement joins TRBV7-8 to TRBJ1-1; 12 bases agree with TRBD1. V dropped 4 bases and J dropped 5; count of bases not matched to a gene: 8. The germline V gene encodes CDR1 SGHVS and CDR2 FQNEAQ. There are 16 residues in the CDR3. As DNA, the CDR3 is TGTGCCAGCAGCTCCGGGACAGGGGGCTCGGGGACTGAAGCTTTCTTT. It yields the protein CASSSGTGGSGTEAFF.

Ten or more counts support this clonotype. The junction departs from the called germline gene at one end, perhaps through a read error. DNA of the CDR3: TGTGCCAGCGCACCAATGGCTAGCGGGAGAGGCGAGCAGTACTTC. Amino acid sequence: CASAPMASGRGEQYF. The chain recombines TRBV18 with TRBJ2-7, with 10 bases identical to TRBD2. CDR1 KGHSH and CDR2 LQKENI come from the germline V gene. CDR3 length: 15 amino acids.

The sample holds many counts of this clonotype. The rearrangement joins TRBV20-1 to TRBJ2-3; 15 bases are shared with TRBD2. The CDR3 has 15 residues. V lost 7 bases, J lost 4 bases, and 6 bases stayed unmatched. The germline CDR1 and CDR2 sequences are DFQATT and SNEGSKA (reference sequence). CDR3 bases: TGCAGTGGGACTAGCGGGAGGGCCGATCCAGATACGCAGTATTTT. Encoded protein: CSGTSGRADPDTQYF.

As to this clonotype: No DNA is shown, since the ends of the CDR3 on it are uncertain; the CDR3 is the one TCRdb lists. The CDR3 loop reads CASSFYICSAARILAGTDTQYF. The chain recombines TRBV7-3 with TRBJ2-3; the table's D call, TRBD2, was not checked against the DNA. The CDR3 spans 22 amino acids, including both terminal residues. The germline V gene has CDR1 SGHTA and CDR2 FQGTGA.